This T cell receptor (beta chain) emerged from a study of blood T cell repertoires in COVID-19. Study-wide context: Italy, Spain and the United States were the sources of the convalescent and acute COVID-19 samples. PBMCs, B-cell-depleted T cells, or T cells provided the cDNA or gDNA that made up the material.

TCRdb's table, derived via immunoSEQ multiplex PCR, lists solely in-frame clones and lacks some. The data contain 100,000 to 150,000 clones, around four fifths of them singletons. This clone showed up just a few times. Trimming stripped 7 bases from V and 8 bases from J, with 21 bases between. The CDR3 is 14 residues long. Germline V CDR1 and CDR2: SGHRS, YFSETQ. What was sequenced was peripheral blood. This TCR derives from a man aged 60-69 years with acute or convalescent COVID-19. This chain links TRBV5-1 with TRBJ1-2; D gene ambiguous. The CDR3 protein is CASGGQVDYGGYTF. CDR3 nucleotides: TGCGCCAGCGGCGGGCAGGTAGACTATGGAGGCTACACCTTC.